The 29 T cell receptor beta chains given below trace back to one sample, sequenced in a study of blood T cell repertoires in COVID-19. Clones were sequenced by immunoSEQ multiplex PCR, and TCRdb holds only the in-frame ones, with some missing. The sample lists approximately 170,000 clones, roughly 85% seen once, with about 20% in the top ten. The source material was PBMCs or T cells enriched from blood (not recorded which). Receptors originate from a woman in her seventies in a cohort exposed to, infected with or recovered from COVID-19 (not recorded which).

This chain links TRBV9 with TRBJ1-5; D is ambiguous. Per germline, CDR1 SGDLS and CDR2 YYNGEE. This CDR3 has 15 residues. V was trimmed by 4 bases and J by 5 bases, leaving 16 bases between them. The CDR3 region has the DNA TGTGCCAGCAGCCCTCATGGGCGGGCGGATCAGCCCCAGCATTTT. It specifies CASSPHGRADQPQHF. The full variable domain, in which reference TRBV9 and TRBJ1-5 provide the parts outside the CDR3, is DSGVTQTPKHLITATGQRVTLRCSPRSGDLSVYWYQQSLDQGLQFLIQYYNGEERAKGNILERFSAQQFPDLHSELNLSSLELGDSALYFCASSPHGRADQPQHFGDGTRLSIL.

The CDR3 sequence is CAISGAGRSSYNEQFF. Written as DNA, the CDR3 is TGTGCCATCAGCGGAGCGGGCAGGAGCTCCTACAATGAGCAGTTCTTC. V and J are TRBV10-3 and TRBJ2-1, with D possibly TRBD2 on 6 matching bases. Germline CDR1 ENHRY, CDR2 SYGVKD. This CDR3 has 16 residues. The ends were cut back, 6 bases at V and 0 bases at J, with 15 bases in the middle.

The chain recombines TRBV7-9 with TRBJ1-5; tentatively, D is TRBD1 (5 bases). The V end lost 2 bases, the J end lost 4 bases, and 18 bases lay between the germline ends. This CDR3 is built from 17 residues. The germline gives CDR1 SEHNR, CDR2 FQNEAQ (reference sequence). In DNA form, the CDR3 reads TGTGCCAGCAGCTTAACATTGGGGGGTGGGAGAAATCAGCCCCAGCATTTT. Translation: CASSLTLGGGRNQPQHF.

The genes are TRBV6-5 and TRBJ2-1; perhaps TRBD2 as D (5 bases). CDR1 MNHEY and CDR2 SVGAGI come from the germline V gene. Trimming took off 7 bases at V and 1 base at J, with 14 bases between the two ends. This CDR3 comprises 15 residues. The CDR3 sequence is CASMALLGSYNEQFF. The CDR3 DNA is TGTGCCAGCATGGCGTTACTAGGGTCCTACAATGAGCAGTTCTTC.

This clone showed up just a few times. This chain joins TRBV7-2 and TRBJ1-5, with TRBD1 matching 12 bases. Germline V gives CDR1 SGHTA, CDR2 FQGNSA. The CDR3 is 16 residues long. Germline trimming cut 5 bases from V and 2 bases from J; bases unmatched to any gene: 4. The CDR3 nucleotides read TGTGCCAGCAGCGACCGGGACAGGGGGCGCAATCAGCCCCAGCATTTT. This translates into CASSDRDRGRNQPQHF.

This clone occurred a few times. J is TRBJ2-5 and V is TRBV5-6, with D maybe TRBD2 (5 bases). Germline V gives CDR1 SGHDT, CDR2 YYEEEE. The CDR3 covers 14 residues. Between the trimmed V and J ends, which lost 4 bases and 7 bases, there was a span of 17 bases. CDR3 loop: CASSRRFFGPTQYF. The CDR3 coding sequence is TGTGCCAGCAGCCGGAGGTTCTTTGGGCCGACCCAGTACTTC.

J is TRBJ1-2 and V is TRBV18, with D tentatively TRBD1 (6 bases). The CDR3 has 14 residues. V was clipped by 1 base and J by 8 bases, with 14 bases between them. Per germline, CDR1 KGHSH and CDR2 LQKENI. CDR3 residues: CASSPQGVMGGYTF. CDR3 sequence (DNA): TGTGCCAGCTCACCACAGGGGGTGATGGGCGGCTACACCTTC.

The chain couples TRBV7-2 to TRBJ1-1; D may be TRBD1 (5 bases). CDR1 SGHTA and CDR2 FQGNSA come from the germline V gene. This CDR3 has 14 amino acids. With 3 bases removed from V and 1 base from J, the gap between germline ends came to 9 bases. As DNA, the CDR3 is TGTGCCAGCAGCTTTCGGGGGAGGAACACTGAAGCTTTCTTT. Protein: CASSFRGRNTEAFF.

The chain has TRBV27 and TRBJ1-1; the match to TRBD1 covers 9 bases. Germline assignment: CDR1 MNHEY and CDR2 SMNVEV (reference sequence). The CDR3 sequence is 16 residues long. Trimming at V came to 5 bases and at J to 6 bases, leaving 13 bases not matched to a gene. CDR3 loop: CASSPLRGQGGPEAFF. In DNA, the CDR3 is TGTGCCAGCAGTCCCCTTCGGGGACAGGGTGGGCCTGAAGCTTTCTTT.

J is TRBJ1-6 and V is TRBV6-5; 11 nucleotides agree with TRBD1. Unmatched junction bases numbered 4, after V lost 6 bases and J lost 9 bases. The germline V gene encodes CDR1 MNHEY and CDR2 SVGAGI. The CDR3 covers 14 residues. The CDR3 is CASSTGTGGSPLHF. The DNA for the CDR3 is TGTGCCAGCAGCACCGGGACAGGGGGTTCACCCCTCCACTTT.

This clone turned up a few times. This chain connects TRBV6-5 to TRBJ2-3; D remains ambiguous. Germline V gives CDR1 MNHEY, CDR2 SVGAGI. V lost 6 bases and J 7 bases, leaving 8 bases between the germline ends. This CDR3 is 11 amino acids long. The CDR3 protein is CASRTAYTQYF. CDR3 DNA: TGTGCCAGCAGGACTGCCTATACGCAGTATTTT.

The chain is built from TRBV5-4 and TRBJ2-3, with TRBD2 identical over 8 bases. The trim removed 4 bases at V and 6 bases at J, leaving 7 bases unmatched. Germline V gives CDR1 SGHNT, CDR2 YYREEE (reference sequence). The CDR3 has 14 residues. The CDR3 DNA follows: TGTGCCAGCAGCCTCGGGAGGGCCTCGGATACGCAGTATTTT. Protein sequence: CASSLGRASDTQYF.

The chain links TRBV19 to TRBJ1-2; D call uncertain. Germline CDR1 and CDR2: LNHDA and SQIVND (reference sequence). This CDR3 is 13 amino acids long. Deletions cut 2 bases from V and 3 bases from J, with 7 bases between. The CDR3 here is CASSINTDYGYTF. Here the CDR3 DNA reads TGTGCCAGTAGTATAAATACGGACTATGGCTACACCTTC.

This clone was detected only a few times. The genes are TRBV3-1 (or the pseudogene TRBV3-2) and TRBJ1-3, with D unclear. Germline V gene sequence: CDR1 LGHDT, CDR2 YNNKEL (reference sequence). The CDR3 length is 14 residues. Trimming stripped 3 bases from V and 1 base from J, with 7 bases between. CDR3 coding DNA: TGTGCCAGCAGCCACCGAGGGTCTGGAAACACCATATATTTT. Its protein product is CASSHRGSGNTIYF.

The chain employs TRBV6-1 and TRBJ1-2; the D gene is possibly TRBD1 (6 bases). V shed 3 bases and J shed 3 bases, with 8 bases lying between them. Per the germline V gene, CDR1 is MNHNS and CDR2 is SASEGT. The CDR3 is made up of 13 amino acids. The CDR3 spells CASSDRGDYGYTF. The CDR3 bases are TGTGCCAGCAGTGACAGGGGTGACTATGGCTACACCTTC.

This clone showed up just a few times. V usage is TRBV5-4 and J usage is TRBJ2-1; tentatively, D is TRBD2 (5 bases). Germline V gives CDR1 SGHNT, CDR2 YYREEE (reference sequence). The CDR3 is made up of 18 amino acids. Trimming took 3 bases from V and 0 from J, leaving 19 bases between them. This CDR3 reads CASSSPRLGVLSYNEQFF. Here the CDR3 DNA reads TGTGCCAGCAGCTCTCCTCGGCTCGGGGTCCTCTCCTACAATGAGCAGTTCTTC. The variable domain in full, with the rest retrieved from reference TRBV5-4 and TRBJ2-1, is ETGVTQSPTHLIKTRGQQVTLRCSSQSGHNTVSWYQQALGQGPQFIFQYYREEENGRGNFPPRFSGLQFPNYSSELNVNALELDDSALYLCASSSPRLGVLSYNEQFFGPGTRLTVL.

The CDR3 DNA sequence: TGTGCCAGCAGTGCTAGCAGCGCAAGCTCCTACGAGCAGTACTTC. This sequence encodes CASSASSASSYEQYF. The chain employs TRBV28 and TRBJ2-7; the D gene is possibly TRBD2 (5 bases). The CDR3 has 15 amino acids. CDR1 is MDHEN, CDR2 SYDVKM, per germline. V was cut by 5 bases and J by 0 bases, with 14 bases left in between.

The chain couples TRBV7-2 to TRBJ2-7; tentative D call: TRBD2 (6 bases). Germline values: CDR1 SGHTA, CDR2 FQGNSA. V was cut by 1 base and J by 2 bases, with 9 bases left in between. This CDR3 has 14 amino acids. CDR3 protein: CASSLDGGTYEQYF. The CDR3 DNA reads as TGTGCCAGCAGCTTAGATGGCGGGACCTACGAGCAGTACTTC.

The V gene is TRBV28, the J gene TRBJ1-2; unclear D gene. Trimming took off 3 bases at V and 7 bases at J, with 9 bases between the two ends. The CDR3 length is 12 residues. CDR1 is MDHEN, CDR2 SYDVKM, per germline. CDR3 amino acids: CASSLRFRGYTF. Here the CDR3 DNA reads TGTGCCAGCAGTTTGAGATTTCGTGGCTACACCTTC.

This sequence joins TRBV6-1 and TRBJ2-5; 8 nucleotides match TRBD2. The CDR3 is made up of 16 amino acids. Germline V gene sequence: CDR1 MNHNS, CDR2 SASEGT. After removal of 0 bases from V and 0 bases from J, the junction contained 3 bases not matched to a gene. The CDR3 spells CASSEAGLADQETQYF. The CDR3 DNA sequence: TGTGCCAGCAGTGAAGCAGGACTAGCAGACCAAGAGACCCAGTACTTC.

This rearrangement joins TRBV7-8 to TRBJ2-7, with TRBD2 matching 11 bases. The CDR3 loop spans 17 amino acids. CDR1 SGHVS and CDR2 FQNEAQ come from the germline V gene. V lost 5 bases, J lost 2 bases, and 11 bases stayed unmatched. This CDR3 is CASSPGGGTSGTYEQYF. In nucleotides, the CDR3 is TGTGCCAGCAGCCCCGGGGGCGGGACTAGCGGAACCTACGAGCAGTACTTC.

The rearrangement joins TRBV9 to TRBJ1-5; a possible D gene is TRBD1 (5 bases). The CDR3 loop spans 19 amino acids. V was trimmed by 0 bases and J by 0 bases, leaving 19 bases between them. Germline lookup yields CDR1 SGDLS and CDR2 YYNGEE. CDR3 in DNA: TGTGCCAGCAGCGTAGAATTCGGGGGGAAGACTCTTAGCAATCAGCCCCAGCATTTT. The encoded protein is CASSVEFGGKTLSNQPQHF.

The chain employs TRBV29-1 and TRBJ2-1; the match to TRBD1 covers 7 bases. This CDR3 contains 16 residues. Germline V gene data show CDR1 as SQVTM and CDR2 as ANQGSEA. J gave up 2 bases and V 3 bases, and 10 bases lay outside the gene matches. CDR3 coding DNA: TGCAGCGTTGATCCGGGACAGTCCTCCCCCTACAATGAGCAGTTCTTC. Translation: CSVDPGQSSPYNEQFF.

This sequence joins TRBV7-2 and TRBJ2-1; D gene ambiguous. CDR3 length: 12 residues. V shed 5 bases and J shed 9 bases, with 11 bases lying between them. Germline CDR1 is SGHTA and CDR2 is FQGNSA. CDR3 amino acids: CASSRSLGEQFF. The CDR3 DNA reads TGTGCCAGCAGCCGTAGCCTGGGTGAGCAGTTCTTC.

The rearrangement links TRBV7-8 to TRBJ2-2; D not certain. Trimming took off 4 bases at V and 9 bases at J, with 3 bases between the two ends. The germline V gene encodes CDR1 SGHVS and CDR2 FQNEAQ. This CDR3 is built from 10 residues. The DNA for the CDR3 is TGTGCCAGCAGCTCTCGGGAGCTGTTTTTT. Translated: CASSSRELFF.

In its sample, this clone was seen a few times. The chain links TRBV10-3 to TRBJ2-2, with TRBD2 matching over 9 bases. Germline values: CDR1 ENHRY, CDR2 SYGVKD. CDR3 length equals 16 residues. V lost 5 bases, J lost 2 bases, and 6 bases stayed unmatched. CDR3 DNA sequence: TGTGCCATCAGTTACTTAGCGGGAGAAAACACCGGGGAGCTGTTTTTT. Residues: CAISYLAGENTGELFF.

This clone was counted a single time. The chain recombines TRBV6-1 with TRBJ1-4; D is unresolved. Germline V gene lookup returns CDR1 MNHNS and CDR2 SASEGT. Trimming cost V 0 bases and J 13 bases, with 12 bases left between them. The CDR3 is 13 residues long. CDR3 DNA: TGTGCCAGCAGTGAAGCCTGGTCCGGGTCACTGTTTTTT. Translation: CASSEAWSGSLFF.

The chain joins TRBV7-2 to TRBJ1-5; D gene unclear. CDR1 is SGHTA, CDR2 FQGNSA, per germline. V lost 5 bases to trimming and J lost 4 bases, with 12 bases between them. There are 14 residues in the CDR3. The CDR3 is CASSPGLGNQPQHF. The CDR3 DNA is TGTGCCAGCAGCCCCGGACTAGGAAATCAGCCCCAGCATTTT.

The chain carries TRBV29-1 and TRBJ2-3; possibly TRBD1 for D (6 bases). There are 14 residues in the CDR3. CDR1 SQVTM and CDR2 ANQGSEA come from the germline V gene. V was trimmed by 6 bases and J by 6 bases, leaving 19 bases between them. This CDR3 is CSVAGTTSRDTQYF. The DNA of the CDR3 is TGCAGCGTCGCCGGGACAACTTCCCGGGATACGCAGTATTTT.